Listed below are T cell receptor beta chains from one sample, sequenced in a study of blood T cell repertoires in COVID-19. Here immunoSEQ multiplex PCR was the method, and the copy in TCRdb shows in-frame clones only, minus some. The repertoire has about 240,000 clones, around 87% of them found once; the top ten carry 3.3%. Input material: PBMCs or T cells enriched from blood (not recorded which). Every receptor here comes from a woman between 35 and 50 years old with acute COVID-19. Each CDR3 is given with its conserved first and last residue.

>19|TRBV5-1|TRBJ2-1
CASSLLTRGGRALRNEQFF
>15|TRBV11-3|TRBJ1-6
CASSPSTGVDSPLHF
>14|TRBV30|TRBJ1-1
CAWNRRLENTEAFF
>14|TRBV6-5|TRBJ1-2
CASRRSGGQPGYTF
>15|TRBV5-8|TRBJ2-1
CASTRGGSSYNEQFF
>15|TRBV7-6|TRBJ1-3
CASSLGAGGGNTIYF
>14|TRBV5-4|TRBJ2-5
CASSSQGAAETQYF
>18|TRBV5-1|TRBJ1-2
CASSPGRDRGLGNYGYTF
>15|TRBV28|TRBJ1-1
CASRCRDTGCTEAFF
>16|TRBV18|TRBJ1-5
CASSPPVGQGTQPQHF
>12|TRBV12-3/TRBV12-4|TRBJ2-1
CASSPGGVRQFF
>15|TRBV12-5|TRBJ2-5
CASVGGQGARETQYF
>17|TRBV25-1|TRBJ2-3
CASRGTRAVEMSDTQYF
>13|TRBV18|TRBJ2-3
CASSPSGTDTQYF
>12|TRBV11-3|TRBJ2-7
CASSLFLTEQYF
>17|TRBV5-1|TRBJ2-3
CASSLSLAGVATDTQYF
>17|TRBV5-5|TRBJ2-5
CASSFRLAGERGETQYF
>18|TRBV2|TRBJ2-3
CASRRGMGLAGTADTQYF
>16|TRBV7-8|TRBJ2-3
CASSLEGGRDTDTQYF
>14|TRBV15|TRBJ1-1
CATSTDRRNTEAFF
>14|TRBV19|TRBJ2-7
CASSGDSFGYEQYF
>13|TRBV11-3|TRBJ2-5
CASSLDIGQPKYF
>14|TRBV19|TRBJ1-6
CASSWGQYNSPLHF